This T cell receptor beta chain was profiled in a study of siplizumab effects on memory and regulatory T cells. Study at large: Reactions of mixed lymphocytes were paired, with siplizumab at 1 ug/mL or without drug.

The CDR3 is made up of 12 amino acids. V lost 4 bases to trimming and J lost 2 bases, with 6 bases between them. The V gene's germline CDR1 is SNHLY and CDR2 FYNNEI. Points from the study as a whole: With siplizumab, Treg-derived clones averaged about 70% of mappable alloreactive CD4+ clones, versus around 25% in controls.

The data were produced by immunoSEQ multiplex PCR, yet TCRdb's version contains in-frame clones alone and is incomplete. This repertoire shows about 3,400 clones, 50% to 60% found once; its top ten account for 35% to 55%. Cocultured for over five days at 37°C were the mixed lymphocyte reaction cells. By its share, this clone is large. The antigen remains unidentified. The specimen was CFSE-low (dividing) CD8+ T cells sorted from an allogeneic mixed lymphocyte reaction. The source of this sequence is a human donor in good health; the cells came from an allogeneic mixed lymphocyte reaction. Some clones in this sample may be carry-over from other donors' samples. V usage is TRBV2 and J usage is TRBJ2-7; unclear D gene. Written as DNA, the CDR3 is TGTGCCAGCAGTGTCCCCCCCTACGAGCAGTACTTC. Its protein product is CASSVPPYEQYF.